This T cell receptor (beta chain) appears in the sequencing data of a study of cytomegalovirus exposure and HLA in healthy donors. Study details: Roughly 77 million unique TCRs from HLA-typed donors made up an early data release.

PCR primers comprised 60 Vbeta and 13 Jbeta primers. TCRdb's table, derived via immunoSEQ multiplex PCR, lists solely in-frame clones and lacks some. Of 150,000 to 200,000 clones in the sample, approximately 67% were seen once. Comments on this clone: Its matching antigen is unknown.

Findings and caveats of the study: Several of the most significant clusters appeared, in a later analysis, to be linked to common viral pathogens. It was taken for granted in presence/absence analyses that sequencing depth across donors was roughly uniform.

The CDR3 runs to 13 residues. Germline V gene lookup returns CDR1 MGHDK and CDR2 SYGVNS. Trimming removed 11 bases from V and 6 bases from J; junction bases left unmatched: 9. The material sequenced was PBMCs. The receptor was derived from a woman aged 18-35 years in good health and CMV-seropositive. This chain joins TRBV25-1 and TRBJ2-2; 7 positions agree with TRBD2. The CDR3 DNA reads TGTGCCTCCCGGGACTACGTCCCCGGGGAGCTGTTTTTT. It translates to CASRDYVPGELFF. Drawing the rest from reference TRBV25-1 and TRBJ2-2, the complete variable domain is EADIYQTPRYLVIGTGKKITLECSQTMGHDKMYWYQQDPGMELHLIHYSYGVNSTEKGDLSSESTVSRIRTEHFPLTLESARPSHTSQYLCASRDYVPGELFFGEGSRLTVL.